Sequencing of this TCR beta chain was carried out in a study of blood T cell repertoires in COVID-19. Study summary: Sources were T cells, B-cell-depleted T cells, or PBMCs; the material itself was cDNA or gDNA.

Clones were sequenced by immunoSEQ multiplex PCR, and TCRdb holds only the in-frame ones, with some missing. The repertoire includes tens of thousands of clones, just under 85% of them detected once, and about 37% sits in the top ten. Unmatched junction bases numbered 15, after V lost 2 bases and J lost 3 bases. CDR3 length equals 18 residues. CDR1 and CDR2 from the germline V gene are MNHEY and SMNVEV (reference sequence). The chain links TRBV27 to TRBJ1-2; 7 nucleotides align to TRBD1. The receptor was isolated from a man between 65 and 85 years old with acute or convalescent COVID-19. Material: peripheral blood. CDR3 sequence (DNA): TGTGCCAGCAGTTTAAAGGGGGCAGGGTATTCGTGGGACTATGGCTACACCTTC. Protein product: CASSLKGAGYSWDYGYTF.